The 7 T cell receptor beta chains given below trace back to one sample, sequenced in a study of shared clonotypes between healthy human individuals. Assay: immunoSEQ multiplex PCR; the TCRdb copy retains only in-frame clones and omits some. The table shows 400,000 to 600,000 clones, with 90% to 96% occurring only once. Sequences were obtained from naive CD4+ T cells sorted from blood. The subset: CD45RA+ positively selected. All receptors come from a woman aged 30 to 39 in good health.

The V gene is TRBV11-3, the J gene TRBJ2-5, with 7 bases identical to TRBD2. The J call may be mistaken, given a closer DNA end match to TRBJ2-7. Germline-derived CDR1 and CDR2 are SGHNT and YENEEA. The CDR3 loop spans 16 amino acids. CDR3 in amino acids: CASSFGGRGSSYEQYF. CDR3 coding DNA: TGTGCCAGCAGCTTCGGAGGCCGCGGGAGCTCCTACGAGCAGTACTTC.

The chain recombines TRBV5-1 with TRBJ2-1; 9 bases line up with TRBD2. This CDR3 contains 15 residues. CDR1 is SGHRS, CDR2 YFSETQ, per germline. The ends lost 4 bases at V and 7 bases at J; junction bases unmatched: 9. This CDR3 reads CASSPQPSGKNEQFF. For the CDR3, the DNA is TGCGCCAGCAGCCCCCAGCCTAGCGGGAAAAATGAGCAGTTCTTC.

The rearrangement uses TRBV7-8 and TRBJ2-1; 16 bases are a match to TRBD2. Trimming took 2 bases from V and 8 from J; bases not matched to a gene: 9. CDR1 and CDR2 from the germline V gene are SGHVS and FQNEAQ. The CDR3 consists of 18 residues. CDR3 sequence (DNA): TGTGCCAGCAGCTTAATTTCTGGGACTAGCGGGAGGGCCCATGAGCAGTTCTTC. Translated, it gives CASSLISGTSGRAHEQFF.

Here the CDR3 DNA reads TGTGCCAGTAGTATTGGGGGACTGCCCACCGGGGAGCTGTTTTTT. Its translation is CASSIGGLPTGELFF. V is TRBV19 and J is TRBJ2-2; TRBD2 is a possible D gene (6 bases). V was clipped by 3 bases and J by 4 bases, with 12 bases between them. Germline lookup yields CDR1 LNHDA and CDR2 SQIVND (reference sequence). The CDR3 is made up of 15 amino acids.

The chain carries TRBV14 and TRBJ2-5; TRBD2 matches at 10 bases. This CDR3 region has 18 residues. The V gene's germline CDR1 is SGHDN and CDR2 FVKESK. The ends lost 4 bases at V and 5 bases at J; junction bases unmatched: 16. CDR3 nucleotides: TGTGCCAGCAGCCCCCGGACTAGCGGATACTCGAATGGGGAGACCCAGTACTTC. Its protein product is CASSPRTSGYSNGETQYF.

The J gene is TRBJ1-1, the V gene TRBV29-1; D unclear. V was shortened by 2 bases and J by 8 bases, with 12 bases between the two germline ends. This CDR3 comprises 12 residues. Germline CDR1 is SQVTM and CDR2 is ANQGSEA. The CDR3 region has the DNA TGCAGCGTTGAAATTAAAGCCGCCGAAGCTTTCTTT. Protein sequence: CSVEIKAAEAFF.

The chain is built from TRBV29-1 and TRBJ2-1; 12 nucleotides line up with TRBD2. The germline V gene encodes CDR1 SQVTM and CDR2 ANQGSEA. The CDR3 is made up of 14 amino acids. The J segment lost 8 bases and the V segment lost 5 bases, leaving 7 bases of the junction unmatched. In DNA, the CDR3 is TGCAGCGTTCCTACTCGACTAGCGGGAGATGAGCAGTTCTTC. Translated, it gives CSVPTRLAGDEQFF.